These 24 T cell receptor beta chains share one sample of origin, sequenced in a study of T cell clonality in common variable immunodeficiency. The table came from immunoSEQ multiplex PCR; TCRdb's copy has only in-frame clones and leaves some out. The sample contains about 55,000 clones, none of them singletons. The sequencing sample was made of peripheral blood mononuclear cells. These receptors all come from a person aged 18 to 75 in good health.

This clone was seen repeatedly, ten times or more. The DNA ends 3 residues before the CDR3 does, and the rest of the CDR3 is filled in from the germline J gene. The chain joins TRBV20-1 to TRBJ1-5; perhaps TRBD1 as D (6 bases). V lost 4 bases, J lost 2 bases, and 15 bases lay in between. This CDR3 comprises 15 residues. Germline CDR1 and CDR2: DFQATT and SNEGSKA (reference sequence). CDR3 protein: CSAIDRRRGNQPQHF. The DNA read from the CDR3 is TGCAGTGCTATAGACAGGCGGCGGGGCAATCAGCCC.

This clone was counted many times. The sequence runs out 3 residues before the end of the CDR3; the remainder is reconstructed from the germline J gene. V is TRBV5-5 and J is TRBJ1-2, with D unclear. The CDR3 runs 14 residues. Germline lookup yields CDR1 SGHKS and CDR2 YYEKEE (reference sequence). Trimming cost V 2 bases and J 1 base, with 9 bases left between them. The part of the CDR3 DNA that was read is TGTGCCAGCAGCTTAACATCGGGTAACTATGGC. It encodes CASSLTSGNYG. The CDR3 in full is CASSLTSGNYGYTF. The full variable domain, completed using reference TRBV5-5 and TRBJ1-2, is DAGVTQSPTHLIKTRGQQVTLRCSPISGHKSVSWYQQVLGQGPQFIFQYYEKEERGRGNFPDRFSARQFPNYSSELNVNALLLGDSALYLCASSLTSGNYGYTFGSGTRLTVV.

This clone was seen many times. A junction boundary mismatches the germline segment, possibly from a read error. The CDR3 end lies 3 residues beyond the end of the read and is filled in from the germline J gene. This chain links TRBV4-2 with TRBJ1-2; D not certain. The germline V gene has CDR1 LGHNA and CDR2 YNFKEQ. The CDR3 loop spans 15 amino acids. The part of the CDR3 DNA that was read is TGCGCCAGCAGCCTTAACTCATTGGTTAACTATGGC. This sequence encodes CASSLNSLVNYG. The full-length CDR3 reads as CASSLNSLVNYGYTF.

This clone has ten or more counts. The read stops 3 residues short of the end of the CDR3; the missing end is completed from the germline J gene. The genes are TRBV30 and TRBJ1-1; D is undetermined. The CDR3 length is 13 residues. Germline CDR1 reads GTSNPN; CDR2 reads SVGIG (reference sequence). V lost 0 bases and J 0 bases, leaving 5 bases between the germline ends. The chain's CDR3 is CAWSVPVNTEAFF. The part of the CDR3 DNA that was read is TGTGCCTGGAGTGTTCCGGTGAACACTGAA. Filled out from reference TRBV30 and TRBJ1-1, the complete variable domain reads SQTIHQWPATLVQPVGSPLSLECTVEGTSNPNLYWYRQAAGRGLQLLFYSVGIGQISSEVPQNLSASRPQDRQFILSSKKLLLSDSGFYLCAWSVPVNTEAFFGQGTRLTVV.

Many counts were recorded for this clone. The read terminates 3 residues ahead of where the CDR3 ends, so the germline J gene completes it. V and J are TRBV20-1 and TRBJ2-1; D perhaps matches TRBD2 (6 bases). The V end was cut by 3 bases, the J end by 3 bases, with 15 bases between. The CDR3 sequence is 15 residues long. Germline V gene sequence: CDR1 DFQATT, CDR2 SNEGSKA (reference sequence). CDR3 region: CSASPPSGLYNEQFF. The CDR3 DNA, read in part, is TGCAGTGCTAGCCCTCCAAGCGGGCTCTACAATGAG.

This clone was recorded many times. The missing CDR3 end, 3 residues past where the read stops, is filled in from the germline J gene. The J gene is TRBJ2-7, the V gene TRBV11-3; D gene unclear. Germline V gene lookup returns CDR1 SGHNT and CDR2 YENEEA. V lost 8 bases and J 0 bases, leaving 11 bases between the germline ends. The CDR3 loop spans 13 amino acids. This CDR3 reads CASSPPSSYEQYF. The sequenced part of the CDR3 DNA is TGTGCCAGCTCCCCCCCTAGCTCCTACGAG.

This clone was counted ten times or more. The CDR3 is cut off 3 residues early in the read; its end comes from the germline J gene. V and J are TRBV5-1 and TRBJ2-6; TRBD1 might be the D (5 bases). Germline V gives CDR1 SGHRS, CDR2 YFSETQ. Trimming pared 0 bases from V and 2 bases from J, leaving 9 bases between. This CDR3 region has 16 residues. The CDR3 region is CASSLEVGPGANVLTF. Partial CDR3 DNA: TGCGCCAGCAGCTTGGAGGTGGGGCCTGGGGCCAACGTC.

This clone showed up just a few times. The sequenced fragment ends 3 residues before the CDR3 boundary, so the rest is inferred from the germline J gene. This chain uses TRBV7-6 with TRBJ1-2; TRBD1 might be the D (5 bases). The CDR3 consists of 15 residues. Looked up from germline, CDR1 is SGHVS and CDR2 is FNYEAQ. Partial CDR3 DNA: TGTGCCAGCAGCTTAGACGCGGGGGTCACAGATACC. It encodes CASSLDAGVTDT. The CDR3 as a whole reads CASSLDAGVTDTYTF.

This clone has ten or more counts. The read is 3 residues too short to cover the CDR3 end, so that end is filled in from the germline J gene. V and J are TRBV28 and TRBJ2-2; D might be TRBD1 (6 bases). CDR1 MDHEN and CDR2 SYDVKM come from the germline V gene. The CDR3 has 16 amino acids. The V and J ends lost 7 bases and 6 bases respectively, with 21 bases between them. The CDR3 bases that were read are TGTGCCAGCAACCCTTTAGCCGACAGGTCCGCCGGGGAG. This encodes CASNPLADRSAGE. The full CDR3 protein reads CASNPLADRSAGELFF.

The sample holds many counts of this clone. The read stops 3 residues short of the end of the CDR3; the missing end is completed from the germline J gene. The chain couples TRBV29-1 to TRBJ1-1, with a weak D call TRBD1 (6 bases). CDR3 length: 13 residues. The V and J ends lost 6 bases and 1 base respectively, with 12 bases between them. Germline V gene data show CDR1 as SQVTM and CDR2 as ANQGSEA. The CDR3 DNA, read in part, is TGCAGCGTGCAAGAAGGGGGGAACACTGAA. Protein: CSVQEGGNTE. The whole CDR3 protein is CSVQEGGNTEAFF. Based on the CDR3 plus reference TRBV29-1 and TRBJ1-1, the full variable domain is SAVISQKPSRDICQRGTSLTIQCQVDSQVTMMFWYRQQPGQSLTLIATANQGSEATYESGFVIDKFPISRPNLTFSTLTVSNMSPEDSSIYLCSVQEGGNTEAFFGQGTRLTVV.

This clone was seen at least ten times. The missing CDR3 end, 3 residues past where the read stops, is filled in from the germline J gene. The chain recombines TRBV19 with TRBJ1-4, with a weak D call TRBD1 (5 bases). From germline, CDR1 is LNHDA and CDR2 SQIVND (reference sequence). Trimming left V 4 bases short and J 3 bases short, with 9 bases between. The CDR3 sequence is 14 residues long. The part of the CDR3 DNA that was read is TGTGCCAGTAGTAGCGACAGATCTAATGAAAAA. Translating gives CASSSDRSNEK. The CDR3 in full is CASSSDRSNEKLFF.

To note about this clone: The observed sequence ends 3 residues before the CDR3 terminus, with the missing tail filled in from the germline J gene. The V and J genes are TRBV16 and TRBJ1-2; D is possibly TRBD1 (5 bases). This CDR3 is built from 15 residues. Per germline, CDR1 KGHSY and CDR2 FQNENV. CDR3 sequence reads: CASSLLGAGPDDYTF. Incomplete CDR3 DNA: TGTGCCAGCAGCCTCCTAGGGGCAGGGCCGGACGAC.

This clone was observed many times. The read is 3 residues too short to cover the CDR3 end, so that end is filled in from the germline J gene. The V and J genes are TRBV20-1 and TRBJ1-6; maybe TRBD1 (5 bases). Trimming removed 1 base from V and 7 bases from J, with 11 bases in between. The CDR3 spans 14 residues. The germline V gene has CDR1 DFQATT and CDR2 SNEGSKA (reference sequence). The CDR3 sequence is CSARVGASNSPLHF. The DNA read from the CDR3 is TGCAGTGCTAGAGTTGGGGCTTCAAATTCACCC.

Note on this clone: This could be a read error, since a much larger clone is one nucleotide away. The CDR3: CAWTRGRETQYF. The sequenced part of the CDR3 DNA is TGTGCCTGGACCAGGGGGAGAGAGACG. V is TRBV30 and J is TRBJ2-3; 7 bases map to TRBD1. Read coverage stops 3 residues before the CDR3 terminus; the germline J gene supplies the remainder. The CDR3 spans 12 residues. Germline CDR1 reads GTSNPN; CDR2 reads SVGIG (reference sequence).

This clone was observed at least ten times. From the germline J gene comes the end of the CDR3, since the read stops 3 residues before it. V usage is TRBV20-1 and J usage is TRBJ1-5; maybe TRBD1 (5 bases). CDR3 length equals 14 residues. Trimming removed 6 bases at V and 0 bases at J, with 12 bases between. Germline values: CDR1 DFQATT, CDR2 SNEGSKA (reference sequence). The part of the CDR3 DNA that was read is TGCAGTGCCGAAGGACACCCTAGCAATCAGCCC. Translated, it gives CSAEGHPSNQP. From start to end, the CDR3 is CSAEGHPSNQPQHF.

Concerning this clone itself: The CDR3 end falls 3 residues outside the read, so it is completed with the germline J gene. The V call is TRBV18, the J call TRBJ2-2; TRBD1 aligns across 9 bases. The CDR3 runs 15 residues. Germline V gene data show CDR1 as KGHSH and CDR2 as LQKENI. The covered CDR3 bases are TGTGCCAGCTCATTCCGAACAGGGGGCGAGGAAAAG. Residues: CASSFRTGGEEK. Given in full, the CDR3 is CASSFRTGGEEKLFF.

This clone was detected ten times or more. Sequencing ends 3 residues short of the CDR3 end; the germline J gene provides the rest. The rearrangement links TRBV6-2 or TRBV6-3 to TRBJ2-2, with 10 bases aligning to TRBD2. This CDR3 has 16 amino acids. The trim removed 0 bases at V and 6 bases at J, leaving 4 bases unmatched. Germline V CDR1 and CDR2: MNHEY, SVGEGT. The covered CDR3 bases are TGTGCCAGCAGTTACTCAGCTAGCGGGGGCCCCGGGGAG. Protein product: CASSYSASGGPGE. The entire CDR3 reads CASSYSASGGPGELFF.

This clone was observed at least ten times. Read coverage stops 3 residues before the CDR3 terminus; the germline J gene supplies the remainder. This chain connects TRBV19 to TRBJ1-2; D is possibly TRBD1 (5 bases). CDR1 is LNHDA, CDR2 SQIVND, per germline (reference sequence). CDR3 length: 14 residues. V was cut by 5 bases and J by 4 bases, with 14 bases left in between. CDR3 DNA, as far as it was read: TGTGCCAGTAGTGACAGACGACCACTCTATGGC. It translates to CASSDRRPLYG. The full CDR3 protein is CASSDRRPLYGYTF.

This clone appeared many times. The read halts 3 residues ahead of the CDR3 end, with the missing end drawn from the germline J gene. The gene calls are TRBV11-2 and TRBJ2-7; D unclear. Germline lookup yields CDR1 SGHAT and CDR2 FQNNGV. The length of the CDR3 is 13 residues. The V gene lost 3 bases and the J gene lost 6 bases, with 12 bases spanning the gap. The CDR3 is CASSFSQLREQYF. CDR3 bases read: TGTGCCAGCAGCTTCTCACAGTTGCGCGAG.

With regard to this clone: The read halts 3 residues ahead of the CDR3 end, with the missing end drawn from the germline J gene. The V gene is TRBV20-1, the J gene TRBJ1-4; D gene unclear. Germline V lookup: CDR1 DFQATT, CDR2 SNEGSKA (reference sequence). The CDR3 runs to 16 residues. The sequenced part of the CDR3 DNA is TGCAGTGCTCGTACGAGGTACAGCTCCTATAATTCACCA. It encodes CSARTRYSSYNSP. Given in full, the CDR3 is CSARTRYSSYNSPLFF.

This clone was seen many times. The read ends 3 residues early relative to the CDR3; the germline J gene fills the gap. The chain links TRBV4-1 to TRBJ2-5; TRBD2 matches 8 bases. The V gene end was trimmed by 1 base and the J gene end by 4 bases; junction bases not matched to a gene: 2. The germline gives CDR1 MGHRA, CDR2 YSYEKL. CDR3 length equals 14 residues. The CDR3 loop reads CASSQAGGRETQYF. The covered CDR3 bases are TGCGCCAGCAGCCAAGCGGGGGGGCGAGAGACC.

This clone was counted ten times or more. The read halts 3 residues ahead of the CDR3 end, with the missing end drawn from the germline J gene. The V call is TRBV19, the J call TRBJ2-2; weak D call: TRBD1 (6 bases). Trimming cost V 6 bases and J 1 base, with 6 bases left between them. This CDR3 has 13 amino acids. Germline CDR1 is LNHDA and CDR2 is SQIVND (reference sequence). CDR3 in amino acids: CASRTGNTGELFF. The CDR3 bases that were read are TGTGCCAGTAGGACAGGGAACACCGGGGAG.

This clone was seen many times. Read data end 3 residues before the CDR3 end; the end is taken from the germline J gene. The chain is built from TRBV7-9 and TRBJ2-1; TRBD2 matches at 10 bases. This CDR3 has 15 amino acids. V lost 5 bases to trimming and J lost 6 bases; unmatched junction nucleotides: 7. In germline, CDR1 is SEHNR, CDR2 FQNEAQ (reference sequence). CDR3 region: CASSLLAGRVNEQFF. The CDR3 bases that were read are TGTGCCAGCAGCCTACTAGCGGGGCGCGTCAATGAG.

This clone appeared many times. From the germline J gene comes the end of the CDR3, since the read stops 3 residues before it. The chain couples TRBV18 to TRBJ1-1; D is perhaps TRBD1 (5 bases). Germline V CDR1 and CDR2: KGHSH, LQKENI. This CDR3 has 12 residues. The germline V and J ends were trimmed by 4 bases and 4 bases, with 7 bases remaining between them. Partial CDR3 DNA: TGTGCCAGCTCACAAGGGGCCACTGAA. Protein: CASSQGATE. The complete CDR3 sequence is CASSQGATEAFF.